The entry below describes one T cell receptor (beta chain). Its antigen is not identified. Produced via immunoSEQ multiplex PCR; TCRdb's table is partial and in-frame only. The sample records approximately 97,000 clones, roughly 92% being singletons. The data originate from a study of siplizumab effects on memory and regulatory T cells. Study-wide results and caveats: Naive T cells apparently outstripped memory cells in diversity and seemed major alloresponse contributors. For mappable alloreactive CD4+ clones, the mean Treg-derived fraction was 68.8% with siplizumab and roughly 25% in controls. Significantly reduced by siplizumab was the cumulative frequency of alloreactive sequences, namely those traceable to unstimulated CD4+ memory cells.

Germline assignment: CDR1 SGHNT and CDR2 YYREEE (reference sequence). The CDR3 spans 16 residues. V lost 3 bases, J lost 2 bases, and 5 bases stayed unmatched. The sequence came from a human donor in good health. Sequencing was carried out using CD4+ T cells sorted from blood. This rearrangement joins TRBV5-4 to TRBJ2-7; the match to TRBD2 covers 13 bases. For the CDR3, the DNA is TGTGCCAGCAGCTACGTGGGACTAGCGGGGACCTACGAGCAGTACTTC. Amino acid sequence: CASSYVGLAGTYEQYF. Based on the CDR3 plus reference TRBV5-4 and TRBJ2-7, the full variable domain is ETGVTQSPTHLIKTRGQQVTLRCSSQSGHNTVSWYQQALGQGPQFIFQYYREEENGRGNFPPRFSGLQFPNYSSELNVNALELDDSALYLCASSYVGLAGTYEQYFGPGTRLTVT.